Listed here are 9 T cell receptor beta chains from one sample, sequenced in a study of blood T cells in healthy people across ages. Using a J-beta primer mix together with a sample-barcoded 5' primer, a second PCR was run for roughly 7 to 11 cycles. MiXCR was run by TCRdb on the 5' RACE reads, yielding one entry per CDR3 protein. The data show about 680,000 distinct CDR3 sequences, more than 40% seen once. Sample: blood. These receptors were taken from a woman aged 55 to 70 in good health.

This clonotype occurred a few times. V usage is TRBV25-1 and J usage is TRBJ1-5, with 9 bases identical to TRBD1. The germline CDR1 and CDR2 sequences are MGHDK and SYGVNS. Unmatched junction bases numbered 2, after V lost 6 bases and J lost 5 bases. This CDR3 is 13 amino acids long. In DNA, the CDR3 is TGTGCCAGCAGCTGGACAGGGGATCAGCCCCAGCATTTT. It is translated as CASSWTGDQPQHF.

This clonotype came up a few times. This chain joins TRBV20-1 and TRBJ1-2; D gene ambiguous. The CDR3 is 11 amino acids. The germline V and J ends were trimmed by 6 bases and 8 bases, with 13 bases remaining between them. Germline CDR1 DFQATT, CDR2 SNEGSKA (reference sequence). The CDR3 bases are TGCAGTGCGCCTCCAGTTGGAGGCTACACCTTC. Translating gives CSAPPVGGYTF.

This clonotype was observed a few times. The chain employs TRBV30 and TRBJ1-2; 7 bases match TRBD1. Germline values: CDR1 GTSNPN, CDR2 SVGIG (reference sequence). The junction had 5 bases not matched to a gene; V was cut back by 7 bases and J by 0 bases. CDR3 length: 13 residues. CDR3 sequence: CAYTDRTNYGYTF. The DNA for the CDR3 is TGTGCCTATACGGACAGGACTAACTATGGCTACACCTTC.

This clonotype came up a few times. The chain recombines TRBV20-1 with TRBJ2-3, with TRBD2 matching 10 bases. V shed 0 bases and J 0 bases; nucleotides not matched to a gene: 9. Germline CDR1 is DFQATT and CDR2 is SNEGSKA (reference sequence). This CDR3 comprises 18 residues. This chain's CDR3 is CSARDWKLAGRSTDTQYF. In DNA, the CDR3 is TGCAGTGCTAGAGATTGGAAACTAGCGGGACGTAGCACAGATACGCAGTATTTT.

The rearrangement uses TRBV20-1 and TRBJ2-7, with 7 bases lining up with TRBD2. V shed 3 bases and J 5 bases; nucleotides not matched to a gene: 7. CDR3 size: 13 residues. Germline V gene sequence: CDR1 DFQATT, CDR2 SNEGSKA (reference sequence). CDR3 in DNA: TGCAGTGCTAGGCGGGAGTTTAAGCACGAGCAGTACTTC. Its protein product is CSARREFKHEQYF.

The V and J genes are TRBV9 and TRBJ2-5; D gene ambiguous. The CDR3 extends over 12 amino acids. In germline, CDR1 is SGDLS, CDR2 YYNGEE. V was clipped by 0 bases and J by 11 bases, with 11 bases between them. The chain's CDR3 is CASSVVVNEQYF. DNA of the CDR3: TGTGCCAGCAGCGTAGTAGTCAATGAGCAGTACTTC.

This clonotype was seen more than once but under ten times. The chain combines TRBV11-1 with TRBJ2-1; TRBD2 matches 13 bases. Trimming at V came to 2 bases and at J to 3 bases, leaving 16 bases not matched to a gene. Germline V lookup: CDR1 SGHAT, CDR2 FQDESV (reference sequence). The CDR3 contains 21 residues. CDR3 sequence reads: CASSLRGGLAGERGGYNEQFF. The CDR3 nucleotides read TGTGCCAGCAGCTTAAGAGGAGGACTAGCGGGAGAACGCGGGGGCTACAATGAGCAGTTCTTC.

The V and J genes are TRBV7-2 and TRBJ1-1; D unresolved. This CDR3 is built from 13 residues. Trimming shortened V by 7 bases and J by 4 bases, and 13 bases separated the two germline ends. CDR1 and CDR2 from the germline V gene are SGHTA and FQGNSA. CDR3 DNA: TGTGCCAGCAATCCCCAAATGAGCACTGAAGCTTTCTTT. Amino acids: CASNPQMSTEAFF. Variable domain in full (rest from reference TRBV7-2 and TRBJ1-1): GAGVSQSPSNKVTEKGKDVELRCDPISGHTALYWYRQSLGQGLEFLIYFQGNSAPDKSGLPSDRFSAERTGGSVSTLTIQRTQQEDSAVYLCASNPQMSTEAFFGQGTRLTVV.

The chain has TRBV7-2 and TRBJ1-6; D is undetermined. This CDR3 has 12 residues. The V gene's germline CDR1 is SGHTA and CDR2 FQGNSA. Trimming cost V 3 bases and J 10 bases, with 7 bases left between them. CDR3 DNA sequence: TGTGCCAGCAGCTTTAACAACTCACCCCTCCACTTT. This gives the protein CASSFNNSPLHF.